This is a list of T cell receptor beta chains from one sample in a study of blood T cell repertoires in COVID-19. TCRdb's table, derived via immunoSEQ multiplex PCR, lists solely in-frame clones and lacks some. The repertoire has 150,000 to 200,000 clones, roughly 77% of them found once; the top ten carry 5.5% to 7%. Sequencing was done on a sample of peripheral blood. These receptors came from a woman in her forties with COVID-19, enrolled during active disease. Each CDR3 is given with its conserved first and last residue. Fields, in order: J gene, clone size, V gene, D gene, CDR3 DNA, CDR3 protein. The D gene is left open where the match is weak. For some rows the clone size is stated as once, few or many, or as a class when expanded; others skip it.

TRBJ2-5,once,TRBV6-5,NA,TGTGCCAGCAGTTTCCAGGGTGCTGAGACCCAGTACTTC,CASSFQGAETQYF
TRBJ2-6,few,TRBV3-1/TRBV3-2,TRBD1,TGTGCCAGCACCCCGACAGGGGGCGCCGCTGGGGCCAACGTCCTGACTTTC,CASTPTGGAAGANVLTF
TRBJ1-3,NA,TRBV6-5,NA,TGTGCCAGCAGCGGACAGATCTCTGGAAACACCATATATTTT,CASSGQISGNTIYF
TRBJ2-7,NA,TRBV5-1,TRBD1,TGCGCCAGCGCTCCGCCCGGGACAGAGATTCCCGAGCAGTACTTC,CASAPPGTEIPEQYF
TRBJ2-3,NA,TRBV30,NA,TGTGCCTGGAGTGGCAGAGCGAGCGCTGGCACAGATACGCAGTATTTT,CAWSGRASAGTDTQYF
TRBJ1-5,NA,TRBV21-1,NA,TGTGCCAGCAGCAAAGTTCTTATCCGGGACAGGCGATTACCAGGCAATCAGCCCCAGCATTTT,CASSKVLIRDRRLPGNQPQHF
TRBJ2-1,NA,TRBV5-1,TRBD1,TGCGCCAGCAGCTGGGCGGGACAGGTCTACAATGAGCAGTTCTTC,CASSWAGQVYNEQFF
TRBJ2-1,NA,TRBV2,TRBD1,TGTGCCAGCAGAAAGGGACAGGGGGACAATGAGCAGTTCTTC,CASRKGQGDNEQFF
TRBJ2-7,NA,TRBV12-3/TRBV12-4,TRBD1,TGTGCCAGCAGACGGACAGGGGATTACGAGCAGTACTTC,CASRRTGDYEQYF
TRBJ2-5,NA,TRBV6-2/TRBV6-3,NA,TGTGCCAGCAGTCGGTCTAGCGAAGAAGAGACCCAGTACTTC,CASSRSSEEETQYF
TRBJ2-7,NA,TRBV18,TRBD1,TGTGCCAGCTCACCTCGGGACAGTTGGAGCGAGCAGTACTTC,CASSPRDSWSEQYF
TRBJ2-1,NA,TRBV4-2,NA,TGTGCCAGCAGCCAAGAAAGGAACGGGGAGTACAATGAGCAGTTCTTC,CASSQERNGEYNEQFF
TRBJ1-1,NA,TRBV5-4,TRBD1,TGTGCCAGCAGCATACGACAGGGCCTAATGGGAGCTTTCTTT,CASSIRQGLMGAFF
TRBJ1-5,once,TRBV10-2,TRBD1,TGCGCCAGCAGTGAGGAGACAGGGAGGAACAATCAGCCCCAGCATTTT,CASSEETGRNNQPQHF
TRBJ1-2,NA,TRBV6-6,NA,TGTGCCAGCAGTTCGGAGAGAAAATCCCTCTATGGCTACACCTTC,CASSSERKSLYGYTF
TRBJ1-2,NA,TRBV24-1,NA,TGTGCCACCAGTGATTTCAGGGGTGGCTACACCTTC,CATSDFRGGYTF
TRBJ1-4,NA,TRBV30,NA,TGTGCCTGCCGAGGTGAAAAACTGTTTTTT,CACRGEKLFF
TRBJ1-2,NA,TRBV5-6,NA,TGTGCCAGCAGCTTGGGGCAGGCCGTTGGCTATGGCTACACCTTC,CASSLGQAVGYGYTF
TRBJ2-2,NA,TRBV7-9,NA,TGTGCCAGCAGCTTAGAAGTACAGGGAACCGGGGAGCTGTTTTTT,CASSLEVQGTGELFF
TRBJ1-6,many,TRBV3-1/TRBV3-2,TRBD1,TGTGCCAGCGGGGACAGCTCCTATAATTCACCCCTCCACTTT,CASGDSSYNSPLHF
TRBJ1-2,NA,TRBV19,NA,TGTGCCAGTAGTATAAGGGGCACGGCTGGCTACACCTTC,CASSIRGTAGYTF
TRBJ2-7,NA,TRBV6-2/TRBV6-3,NA,TGTGCCAGCAGTCCCCCTCTCCCCTACGAGCAGTACTTC,CASSPPLPYEQYF
TRBJ2-5,NA,TRBV5-1,TRBD1,TGCGCCAGCAGCCCCGACAGGGTCAGAGAGACCCAGTACTTC,CASSPDRVRETQYF
TRBJ2-1,NA,TRBV4-2,NA,TGTGCCAGCAGCCAAGAAGCCGCAGGCAATGAGCAGTTCTTC,CASSQEAAGNEQFF
TRBJ1-2,many,TRBV7-9,TRBD1,TGTGCCAGCAGCTCCCAGGGGGATGGCTACACCTTC,CASSSQGDGYTF
TRBJ1-2,NA,TRBV27,TRBD1,TGTGCCAGCAGTTTATCGGGGTTGGGACAGGCCTATGGCTACACCTTC,CASSLSGLGQAYGYTF
TRBJ2-5,few,TRBV19,TRBD2,TGTGCCAGTAGTCGTACCCCTAGCGGGGGGCCGTCGAGTGAGACCCAGTACTTC,CASSRTPSGGPSSETQYF
TRBJ2-5,once,TRBV6-5,NA,TGTGCCAGCACCCCAGGGCGGGATGAGACCCAGTACTTC,CASTPGRDETQYF
TRBJ2-6,NA,TRBV7-9,NA,TGTGCCAGCAGCTTAATCTGGGAGGACTCTGGGGCCAACGTCCTGACTTTC,CASSLIWEDSGANVLTF
TRBJ2-1,NA,TRBV23-1,NA,TGCGCCAGCAGTCAATCGATTGGAGGGACGGTAGTCAATGAGCAGTTCTTC,CASSQSIGGTVVNEQFF
TRBJ1-4,NA,TRBV20-1,NA,TGCAGTGCCCAGGGTGAAGAAAAACTGTTTTTT,CSAQGEEKLFF
TRBJ1-4,NA,TRBV12-3/TRBV12-4,TRBD1,TGTGCCAGCAGCGGGACAGCCAATGAAAAACTGTTTTTT,CASSGTANEKLFF